This T cell receptor beta chain derives from a study of blood T cell repertoires in COVID-19. The CDR3 contains 14 residues. The V and J ends lost 2 bases and 5 bases respectively, with 13 bases between them. CDR1 and CDR2 (germline): SGHTS, YDEGEE. Authors' methods: Estimated nucleated cell counts came from reference gene primer amplification. The repertoire was sequenced with immunoSEQ multiplex PCR; TCRdb's copy has only in-frame clones and lacks some. V and J calls and clone size are copied from that table; D and trimming were computed from the DNA. The table has around 140,000 clones, roughly 86% seen once. The study drew participants aged roughly 18 to 89 years from fewer than 30 US areas. Participants were placed into cohorts based on the clinical history they reported.

The TCR sequence derives from a woman between 45 and 65 years old with acute COVID-19. Sequenced input: PBMCs or T cells enriched from blood (not recorded which). The V call is TRBV5-8, the J call TRBJ2-5; D may be TRBD2 (5 bases). CDR3 sequence: CASSFGLGSETQYF. The CDR3 DNA reads TGTGCCAGCAGCTTTGGACTCGGCAGTGAGACCCAGTACTTC.